This TCR beta chain was sequenced for a study of T cells after yellow fever vaccination. TCRdb reprocessed the 5' RACE reads with MiXCR, giving one entry per CDR3 protein. The table lists around 260,000 distinct CDR3 sequences, 5.2% of them singletons, with around 3.3% in the top ten. Germline assignment: CDR1 SGHTA and CDR2 FQGNSA. The trim removed 8 bases at V and 6 bases at J, leaving 3 bases unmatched. This CDR3 spans 13 amino acids. This clonotype was recorded a few times. Its cognate antigen is unknown. Findings of the study overall: After the booster, approximately 96% of CD4 and 75% to 90% of CD8 primary-response clones were re-detected. Only a minor proportion of clonotypes was detected across both CD4 and CD8 compartments.

The V and J genes are TRBV7-2 and TRBJ1-6; 8 nucleotides line up with TRBD1. The clonotype originates from a man aged 18 to 30 who received the YFV17D yellow fever vaccine. The sample in question was CD4+ T cells sorted from PBMCs, obtained on the day of the yellow fever booster vaccination. The CDR3 region is CASGGQVNSPLHF. CDR3 DNA: TGTGCCAGCGGGGGACAGGTTAATTCACCCCTCCACTTT.